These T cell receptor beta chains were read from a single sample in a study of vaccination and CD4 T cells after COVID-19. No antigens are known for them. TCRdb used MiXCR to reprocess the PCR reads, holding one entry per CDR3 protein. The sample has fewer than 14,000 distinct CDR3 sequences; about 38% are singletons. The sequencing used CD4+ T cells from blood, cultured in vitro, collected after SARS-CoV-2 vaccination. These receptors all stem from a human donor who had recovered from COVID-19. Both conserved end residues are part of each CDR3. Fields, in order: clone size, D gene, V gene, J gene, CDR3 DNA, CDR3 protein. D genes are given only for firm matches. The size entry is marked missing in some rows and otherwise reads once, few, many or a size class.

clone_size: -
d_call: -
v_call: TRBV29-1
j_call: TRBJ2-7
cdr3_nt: TGCAGCGTTGAGGGCCCCTTCTACGAGCAGTACTTC
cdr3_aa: CSVEGPFYEQYF

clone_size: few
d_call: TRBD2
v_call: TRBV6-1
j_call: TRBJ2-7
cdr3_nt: TGTGCCAGTAGAATAGCGGGAGGCCCCAACGAGCAGTACTTC
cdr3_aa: CASRIAGGPNEQYF

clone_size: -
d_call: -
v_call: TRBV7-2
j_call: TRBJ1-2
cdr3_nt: TGTGCCAGCAGCTTACAAAGCGTTCTTTATGGCTACACCTTC
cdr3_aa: CASSLQSVLYGYTF

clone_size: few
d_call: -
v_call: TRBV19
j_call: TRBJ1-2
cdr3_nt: TGTGCCAGTAGTATTAGCAGGGGCAGGTATGGCTACACCTTC
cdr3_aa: CASSISRGRYGYTF

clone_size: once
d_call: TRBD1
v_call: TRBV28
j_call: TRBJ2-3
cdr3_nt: TGTGCCAGCAGTCCGCCCGGGACAGGGACAGATACGCAGTATTTT
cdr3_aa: CASSPPGTGTDTQYF

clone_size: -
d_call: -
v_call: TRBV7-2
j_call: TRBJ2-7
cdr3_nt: TGTGCCAGCAGCTCAACCGGGTACGAGCAGTACTTC
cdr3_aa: CASSSTGYEQYF

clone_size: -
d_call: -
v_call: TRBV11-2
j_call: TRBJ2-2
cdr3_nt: TGTGCCAGCAGCGAGGGGCTAGCCCTTACCGGGGAGCTGTTTTTT
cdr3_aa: CASSEGLALTGELFF

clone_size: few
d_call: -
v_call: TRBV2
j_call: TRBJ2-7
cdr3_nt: TGTGCCAGCAGGACGACTCAGGGGATAAGCTACGAGCAGTACTTC
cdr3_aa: CASRTTQGISYEQYF

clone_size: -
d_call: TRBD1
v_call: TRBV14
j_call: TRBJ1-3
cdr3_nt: TGTGCCAGCAGTCATTCCGGGACAGGGGCTGGAAACACCATATATTTT
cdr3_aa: CASSHSGTGAGNTIYF

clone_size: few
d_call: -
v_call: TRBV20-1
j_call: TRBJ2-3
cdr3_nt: TGCAGTGCTAGGAAGGGAGACACAGATACGCAGTATTTT
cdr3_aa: CSARKGDTDTQYF

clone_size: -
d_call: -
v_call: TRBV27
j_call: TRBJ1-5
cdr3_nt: TGTGCCAGCAGCCCCTGGGACATCCTGAAGCCTCAGCCCCAGCATTTT
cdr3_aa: CASSPWDILKPQPQHF

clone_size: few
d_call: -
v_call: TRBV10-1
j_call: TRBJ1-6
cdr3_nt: TGCGCCAGCAGTGCCCAAGGGAATTCACCCCTCCACTTT
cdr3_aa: CASSAQGNSPLHF

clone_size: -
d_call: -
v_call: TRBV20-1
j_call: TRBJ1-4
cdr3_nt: TGCAGTGCAACCGGGGGGGCGGGAACTAATGAAAAACTGTTTTTT
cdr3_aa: CSATGGAGTNEKLFF

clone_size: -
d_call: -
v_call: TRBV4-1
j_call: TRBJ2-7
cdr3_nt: TGCGCCAGCAGCTCCCGATCCCAACCGTCCGAGCAGTACTTC
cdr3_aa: CASSSRSQPSEQYF

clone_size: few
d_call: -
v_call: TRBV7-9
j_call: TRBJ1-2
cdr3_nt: TGTGCCAGGCAGGAAGCTAACTATGGCTACACCTTC
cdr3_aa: CARQEANYGYTF

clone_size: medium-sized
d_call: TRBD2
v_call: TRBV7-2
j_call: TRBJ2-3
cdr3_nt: TGTGCCAGCAGCTTAGGTCAACTAGCGGGAGGGAATACGCAGTATTTT
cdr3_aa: CASSLGQLAGGNTQYF

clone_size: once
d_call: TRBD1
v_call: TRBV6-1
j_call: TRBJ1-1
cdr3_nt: TGTGCCAGCCTGTTCAGGGGGCCCGAAATTGTTGACACTGAAGCTTTCTTT
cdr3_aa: CASLFRGPEIVDTEAFF

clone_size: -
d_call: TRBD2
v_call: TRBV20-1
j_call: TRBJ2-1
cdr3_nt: TGCAGTTGCAGGACTAGCTTGACCTACAATGAGCAGTTCTTC
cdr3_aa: CSCRTSLTYNEQFF

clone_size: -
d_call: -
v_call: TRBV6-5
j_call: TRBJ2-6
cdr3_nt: TGTGCCAGCAGTTACAGGGTTGCTGGGGCCAACGTCCTGACTTTC
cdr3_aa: CASSYRVAGANVLTF

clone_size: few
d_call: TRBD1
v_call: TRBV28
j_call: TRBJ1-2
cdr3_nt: TGTGCCAGCAACGCCTCGGACAGGAAGACGGGAGGCTACACCTTC
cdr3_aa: CASNASDRKTGGYTF

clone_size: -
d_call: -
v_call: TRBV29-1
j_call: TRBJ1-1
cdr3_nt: TGCAGCGTGGAGGGGAACACTGAAGCTTTCTTT
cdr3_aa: CSVEGNTEAFF

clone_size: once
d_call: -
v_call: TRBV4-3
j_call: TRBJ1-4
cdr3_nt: TGCGCCAGCAGCCAAGGCCTGGGGGAAAAACTGTTTTTT
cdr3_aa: CASSQGLGEKLFF

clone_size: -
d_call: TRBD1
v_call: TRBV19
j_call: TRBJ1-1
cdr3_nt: TGTGCCAGTAGCCACTACGGACAGGGCGACACTGAAGCTTTCTTT
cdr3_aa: CASSHYGQGDTEAFF

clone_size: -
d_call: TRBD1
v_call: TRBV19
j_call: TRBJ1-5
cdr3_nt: TGTGCCAGTAACTCCGGGACAGTAAATAGCAATCAGCCCCAGCATTTT
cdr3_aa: CASNSGTVNSNQPQHF

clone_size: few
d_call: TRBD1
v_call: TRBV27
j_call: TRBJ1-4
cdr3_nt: TGTGCCAGCAGATTACAGGGGGCAGCGGAAAAACTGTTTTTT
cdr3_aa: CASRLQGAAEKLFF

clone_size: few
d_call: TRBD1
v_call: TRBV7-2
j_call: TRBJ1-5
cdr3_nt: TGTGCCAGCAGCTTAACAGGGGGCTTAGGACAGCCCCAGCATTTT
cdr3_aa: CASSLTGGLGQPQHF

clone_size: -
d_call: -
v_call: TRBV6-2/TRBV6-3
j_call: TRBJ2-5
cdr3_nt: TGTGCCAGCAGCCCGGGGGCGGAAGAGACCCAGTACTTC
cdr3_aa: CASSPGAEETQYF

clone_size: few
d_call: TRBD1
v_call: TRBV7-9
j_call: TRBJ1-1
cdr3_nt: TGTGCCAGCAGATCCGGGACAGGGGGTTTGGGGGTCACTGAAGCTTTCTTT
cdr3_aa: CASRSGTGGLGVTEAFF

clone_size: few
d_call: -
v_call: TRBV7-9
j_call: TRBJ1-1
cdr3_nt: TGTGCCAGCAGCTTAGGGGCGTCAGGAACTGAAGCTTTCTTT
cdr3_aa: CASSLGASGTEAFF

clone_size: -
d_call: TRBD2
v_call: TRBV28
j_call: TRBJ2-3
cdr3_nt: TGTGCCAGCAGCTTATATCGGACTAGCGGGAGGGGAACAGATACGCAGTATTTT
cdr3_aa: CASSLYRTSGRGTDTQYF

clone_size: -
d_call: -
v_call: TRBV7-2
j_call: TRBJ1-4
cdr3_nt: TGTGCCAGCAGCTTCCCCAATGAAAAACTGTTTTTT
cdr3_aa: CASSFPNEKLFF

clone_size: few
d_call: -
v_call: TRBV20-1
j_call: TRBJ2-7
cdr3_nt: TGCGTGGGGGCTAGCGGTACCTACGAGCAGTACTTC
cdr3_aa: CVGASGTYEQYF

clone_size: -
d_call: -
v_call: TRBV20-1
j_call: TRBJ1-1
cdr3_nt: TGCAGTGCTAGCGGGAGGGCTGAAGCTTTCTTT
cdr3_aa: CSASGRAEAFF

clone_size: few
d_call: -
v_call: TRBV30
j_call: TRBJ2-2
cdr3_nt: TGTGCCTGGAGTGTAACAGGATCCGGGGAGCTGTTTTTT
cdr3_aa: CAWSVTGSGELFF

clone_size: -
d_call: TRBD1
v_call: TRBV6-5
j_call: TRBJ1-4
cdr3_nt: TGTGCCAGCAGTTACGACAGGGATGGGGAAAAACTGTTTTTT
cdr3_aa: CASSYDRDGEKLFF

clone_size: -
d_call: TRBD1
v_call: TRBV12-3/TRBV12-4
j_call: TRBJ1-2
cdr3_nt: TGTGCCAGCAGCCGGGACAGGACGCGAACGAAATATGGCTACACCTTC
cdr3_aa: CASSRDRTRTKYGYTF

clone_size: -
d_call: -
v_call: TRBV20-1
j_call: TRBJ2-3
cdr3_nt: TGCAGTTATACAGCCCGGCAGTATTTT
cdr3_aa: CSYTARQYF

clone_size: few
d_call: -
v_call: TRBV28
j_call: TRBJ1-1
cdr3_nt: TGTGCCAGCAGTCGACAGGTGAACACTGAAGCTTTCTTT
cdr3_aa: CASSRQVNTEAFF

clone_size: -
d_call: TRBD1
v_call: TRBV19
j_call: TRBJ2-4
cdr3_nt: TGTGCCAGTAGCCAAAGACAGGGTGGCAAAAACATTCAGTACTTC
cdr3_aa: CASSQRQGGKNIQYF